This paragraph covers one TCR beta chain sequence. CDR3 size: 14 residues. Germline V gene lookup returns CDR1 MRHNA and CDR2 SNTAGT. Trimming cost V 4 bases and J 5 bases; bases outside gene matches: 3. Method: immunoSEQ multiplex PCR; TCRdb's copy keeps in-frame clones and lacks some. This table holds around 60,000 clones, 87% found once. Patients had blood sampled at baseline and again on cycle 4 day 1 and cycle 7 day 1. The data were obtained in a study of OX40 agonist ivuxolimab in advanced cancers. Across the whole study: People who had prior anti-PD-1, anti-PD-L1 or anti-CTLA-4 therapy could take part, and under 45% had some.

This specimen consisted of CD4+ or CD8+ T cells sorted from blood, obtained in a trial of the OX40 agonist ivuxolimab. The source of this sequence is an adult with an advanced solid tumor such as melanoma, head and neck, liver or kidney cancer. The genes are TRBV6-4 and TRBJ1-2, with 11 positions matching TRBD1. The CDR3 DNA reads TGTGCCAGCAGTGCCGGGACAGGGGGATATGGCTACACCTTC. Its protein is CASSAGTGGYGYTF.